This paragraph covers one T cell receptor (beta chain) sequence. Its matching antigen is unknown. Trimming took off 2 bases at V and 3 bases at J, with 16 bases between the two ends. Looked up from germline, CDR1 is KGHSH and CDR2 is LQKENI. This CDR3 spans 16 amino acids. The data derive from a study of T-cell reconstitution after alpha-beta-depleted transplantation in children. Study-wide results and limits: As was reported, about two months after transplant, alpha-beta T cells came from several hundred expanded graft clones. Some patients owed their high day-60 TCRbeta diversity to surviving recipient T cells and thymic progenitors. By one year post-transplant, T-cell counts and diversity largely arose from T cells that were newly produced.

For TCRbeta, the library was prepared with unique molecular identifiers. TCRdb recomputed calls from the PCR reads with MiXCR, one row per CDR3 protein. The sample holds a few hundred thousand distinct CDR3 sequences, over 40% seen once. Material: PBMCs, obtained before TCRalphabeta/CD19-depleted stem cell transplant. V gene TRBV18 combines with J gene TRBJ1-1, with a possible D match to TRBD1 (6 bases). The clonotype was recovered from a girl aged 2 to 9 with aplastic anemia, due to receive a stem cell transplant. The CDR3 sequence: CASSPAGTSVYTEAFF. DNA of the CDR3: TGTGCCAGCTCACCAGCTGGGACATCTGTCTACACTGAAGCTTTCTTT.